These T cell receptor beta chains were read from a single sample in a study of T cells after yellow fever vaccination. In TCRdb, the 5' RACE reads were re-called with MiXCR into one record per CDR3 protein. Of 96,000 or so distinct CDR3 sequences listed, about 8.4% are singletons. The sample in question was CD8+ T cells not binding an NS4B(214-222) dextramer, sorted from PBMCs, obtained less than 18 days after the first yellow fever vaccination. These receptors came from a man aged 18 to 29 who received the YFV17D yellow fever vaccine. The CDR3 runs from the conserved cysteine through the conserved F or W. The D gene is left open where the match is weak. Rows give clone size only sometimes, using once, few, many, or a class for an expanded clone.

cdr3_aa,cdr3_nt,clone_size,cdr3_length,j_call,v_call,d_call
CASSYNPDFYTGELFF,TGTGCCAGCAGCTACAACCCGGACTTTTACACCGGGGAGCTGTTTTTT,NA,16,TRBJ2-2,TRBV7-3,NA
CASSTGTSGGYQETQYF,TGTGCCAGCAGCACGGGGACTAGCGGGGGGTACCAAGAGACCCAGTACTTC,NA,17,TRBJ2-5,TRBV21-1,NA
CASPRFKPGQGVVSTDTQYF,TGCGCCAGCCCACGCTTTAAACCGGGACAGGGAGTAGTCAGCACAGATACGCAGTATTTT,large,20,TRBJ2-3,TRBV10-2,TRBD1
CASRRTGGNQPQHF,TGCGCCAGCAGGAGGACAGGGGGAAATCAGCCCCAGCATTTT,few,14,TRBJ1-5,TRBV4-1,TRBD1
CASSQSRGLYNEQFF,TGCGCCAGCAGCCAATCCCGAGGGCTCTACAATGAGCAGTTCTTC,few,15,TRBJ2-1,TRBV4-3,NA
CASSLRVAGADKAFF,TGTGCCAGCAGCTTACGAGTCGCAGGGGCCGACAAAGCTTTCTTT,few,15,TRBJ1-1,TRBV7-9,NA
CASSLTGMLPDTQYF,TGTGCCAGCAGCTTAACAGGAATGTTACCAGATACGCAGTATTTT,few,15,TRBJ2-3,TRBV7-3,NA
CASSVEGGPNTGELFF,TGTGCCAGCAGCGTAGAGGGTGGACCGAACACCGGGGAGCTGTTTTTT,NA,16,TRBJ2-2,TRBV9,NA
CRFLWDRGGTEAFF,TGCAGATTTCTTTGGGACAGAGGGGGCACTGAAGCTTTCTTT,NA,14,TRBJ1-1,TRBV20-1,TRBD1
CASSTVSHYGYTF,TGTGCCAGCAGCACCGTCAGCCACTATGGCTACACCTTC,few,13,TRBJ1-2,TRBV7-2,NA
CARKTGNEQFF,TGTGCCCGAAAAACGGGGAATGAGCAGTTCTTC,NA,11,TRBJ2-1,TRBV19,NA
CASSFMPDRDEKLFF,TGTGCCAGCAGTTTCATGCCAGACCGAGACGAAAAACTGTTTTTT,NA,15,TRBJ1-4,TRBV27,NA
CASSSPGVSGNTIYF,TGCGCCAGCAGCTCCCCCGGGGTCTCTGGAAACACCATATATTTT,few,15,TRBJ1-3,TRBV4-1,NA
CASSSHEGQETQYF,TGTGCCAGCAGCTCCCACGAGGGGCAAGAGACCCAGTACTTC,few,14,TRBJ2-5,TRBV7-6,NA
CASSPGTGVGYGYTF,TGTGCCAGCAGCCCCGGGACAGGGGTGGGCTATGGCTACACCTTC,few,15,TRBJ1-2,TRBV5-5,TRBD1
CASSQEGGIYYEQYF,TGTGCCAGCAGCCAAGAGGGGGGGATTTACTACGAGCAGTACTTC,NA,15,TRBJ2-7,TRBV4-2,TRBD2
CASSSRQASRQLFF,TGTGCCAGCAGTTCTCGCCAGGCCTCTAGGCAACTGTTTTTT,NA,14,TRBJ1-4,TRBV12-3/TRBV12-4,NA
CASSRDRGVRTEAFF,TGTGCCAGCAGCCGGGACAGGGGGGTAAGGACTGAAGCTTTCTTT,NA,15,TRBJ1-1,TRBV27,TRBD1
CASPGRTGELFF,TGTGCCAGCCCAGGGAGGACCGGGGAGCTGTTTTTT,NA,12,TRBJ2-2,TRBV6-2/TRBV6-3,NA
CASSFKRQSTDTQYF,TGTGCCAGCAGCTTCAAGCGGCAAAGCACAGATACGCAGTATTTT,many,15,TRBJ2-3,TRBV11-2,NA
CASSLVAGTYEQYF,TGTGCCAGCAGCTTAGTGGCAGGTACCTACGAGCAGTACTTC,few,14,TRBJ2-7,TRBV7-2,NA
CASSLPPGDNEQFF,TGTGCCAGCAGCTTGCCTCCAGGGGACAATGAGCAGTTCTTC,NA,14,TRBJ2-1,TRBV5-5,NA
CASRLNRDQPQHF,TGTGCCAGCAGGCTAAACAGGGATCAGCCCCAGCATTTT,few,13,TRBJ1-5,TRBV6-1,NA
CATSRDLGNTEAFF,TGTGCCACCAGCAGAGATTTGGGGAACACTGAAGCTTTCTTT,many,14,TRBJ1-1,TRBV15,NA
CASSQPGDTGELFF,TGCGCCAGCAGCCAGCCGGGGGACACCGGGGAGCTGTTTTTT,few,14,TRBJ2-2,TRBV4-1,NA
CASTDGYNEQFF,TGTGCCAGCACCGACGGGTACAATGAGCAGTTCTTC,few,12,TRBJ2-1,TRBV6-2/TRBV6-3,NA
CASSLGLAGWQETQYF,TGTGCCAGCAGCTTGGGACTAGCGGGATGGCAAGAGACCCAGTACTTC,few,16,TRBJ2-5,TRBV5-6,TRBD2
CASSSFREGHSPLHF,TGTGCCAGCAGCTCATTCCGGGAAGGACATTCACCCCTCCACTTT,NA,15,TRBJ1-6,TRBV7-9,NA
CASSLGESSYNEQFF,TGTGCCAGCAGCTTGGGCGAGAGCTCCTACAATGAGCAGTTCTTC,few,15,TRBJ2-1,TRBV5-6,NA
CASSQDQRGGPDTQYF,TGTGCCAGCAGCCAAGATCAGCGGGGGGGCCCAGATACGCAGTATTTT,NA,16,TRBJ2-3,TRBV4-2,TRBD2
CASSPIGPGELFF,TGTGCCAGCAGCCCTATAGGGCCCGGGGAGCTGTTTTTT,few,13,TRBJ2-2,TRBV5-4,NA
CASSLAQGINYGYTF,TGTGCCAGCAGCTTAGCCCAGGGCATTAACTATGGCTACACCTTC,NA,15,TRBJ1-2,TRBV7-9,NA
CASSGGEGAFF,TGTGCCAGTAGTGGAGGGGAAGGGGCTTTCTTT,NA,11,TRBJ1-1,TRBV19,NA
CASSPSRPHNEQFF,TGTGCCAGCAGCCCTAGTCGCCCTCACAATGAGCAGTTCTTC,few,14,TRBJ2-1,TRBV7-2,NA
CASSSTGTSTDTQYF,TGTGCCAGCAGCAGTACCGGGACTAGCACAGATACGCAGTATTTT,few,15,TRBJ2-3,TRBV5-4,NA
CASSDGTSTGELFF,TGTGCCAGCAGTGACGGGACTAGCACCGGGGAGCTGTTTTTT,medium-sized,14,TRBJ2-2,TRBV6-4,TRBD2
CASSQDRGYTF,TGTGCCAGCAGCCAAGATCGTGGCTACACCTTC,NA,11,TRBJ1-2,TRBV4-2,NA
CASSGASGLQETQYF,TGCGCCAGCAGCGGGGCTAGCGGCCTCCAAGAGACCCAGTACTTC,few,15,TRBJ2-5,TRBV10-2,TRBD2
CASIASGGPFEQYF,TGTGCCAGCATAGCTAGCGGGGGGCCCTTCGAGCAGTACTTC,few,14,TRBJ2-7,TRBV2,TRBD2
CASSLVEATRTDTQYF,TGCGCCAGCAGCTTGGTTGAGGCTACACGCACAGATACGCAGTATTTT,NA,16,TRBJ2-3,TRBV5-1,NA
CASSSLETGWMTGELFF,TGTGCCAGCAGCTCCCTAGAGACAGGGTGGATGACCGGGGAGCTGTTTTTT,few,17,TRBJ2-2,TRBV7-2,TRBD1
CASSQSPGQGENQPQHF,TGTGCCAGCAGTCAGAGTCCGGGACAGGGGGAAAATCAGCCCCAGCATTTT,few,17,TRBJ1-5,TRBV12-3/TRBV12-4,TRBD1